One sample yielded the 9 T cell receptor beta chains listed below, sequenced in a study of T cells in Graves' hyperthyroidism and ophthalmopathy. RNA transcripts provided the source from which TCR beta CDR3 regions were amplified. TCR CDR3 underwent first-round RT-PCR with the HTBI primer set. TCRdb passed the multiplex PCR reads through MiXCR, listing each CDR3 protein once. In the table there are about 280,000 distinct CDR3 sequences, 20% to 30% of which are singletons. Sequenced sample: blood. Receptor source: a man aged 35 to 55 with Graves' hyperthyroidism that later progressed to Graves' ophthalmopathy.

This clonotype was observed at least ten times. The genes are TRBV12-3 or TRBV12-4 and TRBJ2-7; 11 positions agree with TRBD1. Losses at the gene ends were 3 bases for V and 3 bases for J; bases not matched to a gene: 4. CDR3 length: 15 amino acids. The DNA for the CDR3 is TGTGCCAGCAGTTTTATAGGGACAGGGGGCTACGAGCAGTACTTC. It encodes CASSFIGTGGYEQYF.

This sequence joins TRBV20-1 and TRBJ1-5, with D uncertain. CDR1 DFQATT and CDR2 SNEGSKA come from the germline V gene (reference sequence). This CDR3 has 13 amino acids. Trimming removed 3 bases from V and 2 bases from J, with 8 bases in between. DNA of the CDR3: TGCAGTGCTAGCGGTTATCGCAATCAGCCCCAGCATTTT. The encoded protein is CSASGYRNQPQHF.

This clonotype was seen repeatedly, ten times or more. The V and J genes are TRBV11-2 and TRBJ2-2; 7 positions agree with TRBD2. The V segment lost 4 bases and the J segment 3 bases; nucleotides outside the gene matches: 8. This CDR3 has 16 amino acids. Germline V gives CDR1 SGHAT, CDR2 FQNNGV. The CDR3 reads CASSWTSSRDTGELFF. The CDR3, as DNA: TGTGCCAGCAGCTGGACTAGTTCACGGGACACCGGGGAGCTGTTTTTT.

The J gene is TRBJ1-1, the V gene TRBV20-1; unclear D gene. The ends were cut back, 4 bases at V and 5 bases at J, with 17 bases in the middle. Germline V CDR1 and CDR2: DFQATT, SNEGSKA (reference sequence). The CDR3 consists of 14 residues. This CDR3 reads CSATDPSPRTEAFF. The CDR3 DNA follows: TGCAGTGCTACTGACCCGTCCCCCCGAACTGAAGCTTTCTTT.

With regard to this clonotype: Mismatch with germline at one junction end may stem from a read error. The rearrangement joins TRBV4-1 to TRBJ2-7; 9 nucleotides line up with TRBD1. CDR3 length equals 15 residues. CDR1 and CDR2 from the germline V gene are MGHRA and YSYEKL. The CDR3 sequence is CASSQTGQGSYEQHF. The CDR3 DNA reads TGCGCCAGCAGCCAAACGGGACAGGGCTCCTACGAGCAGCACTTC.

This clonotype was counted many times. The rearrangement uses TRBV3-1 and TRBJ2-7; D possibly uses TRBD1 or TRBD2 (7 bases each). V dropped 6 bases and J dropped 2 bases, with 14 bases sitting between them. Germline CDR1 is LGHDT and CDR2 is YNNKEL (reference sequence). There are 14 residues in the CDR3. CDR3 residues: CASSPGGVPYEQYF. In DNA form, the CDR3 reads TGTGCCAGCAGTCCAGGGGGGGTTCCCTACGAGCAGTACTTC.

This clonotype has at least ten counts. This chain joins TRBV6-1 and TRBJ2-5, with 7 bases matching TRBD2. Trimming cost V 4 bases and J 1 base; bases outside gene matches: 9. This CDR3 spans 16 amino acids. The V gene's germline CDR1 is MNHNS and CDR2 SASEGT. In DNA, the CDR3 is TGTGCCAGCAGTGCTTCTAGCGGCCCCACCCAAGAGACCCAGTACTTC. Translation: CASSASSGPTQETQYF.

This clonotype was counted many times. The CDR3 loop is CASSQDRDSPYEQYF. The CDR3 DNA follows: TGTGCCAGCAGCCAGGACCGGGACAGTCCCTACGAGCAGTACTTC. This chain connects TRBV3-1 to TRBJ2-7; 7 bases are a match to TRBD1. The ends lost 3 bases at V and 2 bases at J; junction bases unmatched: 7. This CDR3 has 15 residues. Germline assignment: CDR1 LGHDT and CDR2 YNNKEL (reference sequence).

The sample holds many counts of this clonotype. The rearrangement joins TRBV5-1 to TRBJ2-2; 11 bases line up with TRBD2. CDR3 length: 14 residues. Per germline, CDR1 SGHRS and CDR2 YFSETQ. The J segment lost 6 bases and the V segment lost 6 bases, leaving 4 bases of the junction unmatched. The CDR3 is CASKLAGESGELFF. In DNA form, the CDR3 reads TGCGCCAGCAAACTAGCGGGAGAATCCGGGGAGCTGTTTTTT.